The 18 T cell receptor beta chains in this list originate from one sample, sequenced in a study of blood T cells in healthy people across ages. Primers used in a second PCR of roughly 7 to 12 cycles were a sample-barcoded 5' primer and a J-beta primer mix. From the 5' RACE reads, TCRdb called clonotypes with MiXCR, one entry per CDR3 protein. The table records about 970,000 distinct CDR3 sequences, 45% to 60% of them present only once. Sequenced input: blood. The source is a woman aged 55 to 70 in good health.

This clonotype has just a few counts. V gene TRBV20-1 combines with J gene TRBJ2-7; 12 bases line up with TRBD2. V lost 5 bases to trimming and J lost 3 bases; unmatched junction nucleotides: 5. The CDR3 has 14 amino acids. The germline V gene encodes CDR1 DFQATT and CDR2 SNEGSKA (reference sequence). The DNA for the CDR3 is TGCAGTGCTCCAAGACTAGCGGGGGACTACGAGCAGTACTTC. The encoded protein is CSAPRLAGDYEQYF.

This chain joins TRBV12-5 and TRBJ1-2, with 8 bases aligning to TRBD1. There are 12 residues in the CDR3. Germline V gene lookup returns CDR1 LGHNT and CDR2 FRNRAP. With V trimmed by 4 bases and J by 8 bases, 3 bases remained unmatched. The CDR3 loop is CASGSTGDGYTF. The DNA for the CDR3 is TGTGCTAGTGGTTCGACAGGGGACGGCTACACCTTC.

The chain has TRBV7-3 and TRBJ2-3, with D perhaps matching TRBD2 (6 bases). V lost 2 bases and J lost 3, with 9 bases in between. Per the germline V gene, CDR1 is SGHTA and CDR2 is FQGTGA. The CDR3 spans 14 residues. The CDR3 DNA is TGTGCCAGCAGCTTACTAGCGCGGACAGATACGCAGTATTTT. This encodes CASSLLARTDTQYF.

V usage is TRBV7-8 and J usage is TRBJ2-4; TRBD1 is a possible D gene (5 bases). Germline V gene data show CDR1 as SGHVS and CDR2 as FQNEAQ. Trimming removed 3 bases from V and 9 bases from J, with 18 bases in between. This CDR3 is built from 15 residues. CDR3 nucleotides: TGTGCCAGCAGCTTGGTGGCAGGCCTCCAGGGCATTCAGTACTTC. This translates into CASSLVAGLQGIQYF.

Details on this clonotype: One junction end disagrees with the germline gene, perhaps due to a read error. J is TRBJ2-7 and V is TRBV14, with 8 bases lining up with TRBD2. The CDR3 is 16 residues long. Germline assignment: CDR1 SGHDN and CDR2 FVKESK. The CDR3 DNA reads TGTGCCAGCAGCCAACCTACGGGACTAGGGTCCTGCGAGCAGTACTTC. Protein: CASSQPTGLGSCEQYF. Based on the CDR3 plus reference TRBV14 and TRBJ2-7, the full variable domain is EAGVTQFPSHSVIEKGQTVTLRCDPISGHDNLYWYRRVMGKEIKFLLHFVKESKQDESGMPNNRFLAERTGGTYSTLKVQPAELEDSGVYFCASSQPTGLGSCEQYFGPGTRLTVT.

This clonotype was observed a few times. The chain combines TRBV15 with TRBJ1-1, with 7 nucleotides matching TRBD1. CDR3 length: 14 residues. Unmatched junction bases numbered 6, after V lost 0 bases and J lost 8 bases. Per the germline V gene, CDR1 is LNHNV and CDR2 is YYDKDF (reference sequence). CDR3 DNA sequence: TGTGCCACCAGCAGAGATCAGGGGGTTACAGAAGCTTTCTTT. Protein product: CATSRDQGVTEAFF. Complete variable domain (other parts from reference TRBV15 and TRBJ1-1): DAMVIQNPRYQVTQFGKPVTLSCSQTLNHNVMYWYQQKSSQAPKLLFHYYDKDFNNEADTPDNFQSRRPNTSFCFLDIRSPGLGDTAMYLCATSRDQGVTEAFFGQGTRLTVV.

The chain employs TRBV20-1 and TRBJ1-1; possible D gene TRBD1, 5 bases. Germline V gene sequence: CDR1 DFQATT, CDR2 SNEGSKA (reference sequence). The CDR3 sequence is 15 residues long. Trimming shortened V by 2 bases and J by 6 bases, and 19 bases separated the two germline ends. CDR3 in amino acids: CSARRGGRYLPEAFF. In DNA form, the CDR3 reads TGCAGTGCTAGAAGGGGCGGACGCTATTTACCTGAAGCTTTCTTT.

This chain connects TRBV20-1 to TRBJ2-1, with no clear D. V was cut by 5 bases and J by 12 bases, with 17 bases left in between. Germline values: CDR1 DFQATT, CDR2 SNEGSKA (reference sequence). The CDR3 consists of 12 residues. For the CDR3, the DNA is TGCAGTGCTGCCAGAGGCGTTATGAGGCAGTTCTTC. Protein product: CSAARGVMRQFF.

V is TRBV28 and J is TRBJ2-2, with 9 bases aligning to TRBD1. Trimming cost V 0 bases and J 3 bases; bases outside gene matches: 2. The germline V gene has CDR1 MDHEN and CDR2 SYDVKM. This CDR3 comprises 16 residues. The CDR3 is CASSLWGQGDTGELFF. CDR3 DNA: TGTGCCAGCAGTTTATGGGGACAGGGTGACACCGGGGAGCTGTTTTTT. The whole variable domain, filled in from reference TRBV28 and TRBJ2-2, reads DVKVTQSSRYLVKRTGEKVFLECVQDMDHENMFWYRQDPGLGLRLIYFSYDVKMKEKGDIPEGYSVSREKKERFSLILESASTNQTSMYLCASSLWGQGDTGELFFGEGSRLTVL.

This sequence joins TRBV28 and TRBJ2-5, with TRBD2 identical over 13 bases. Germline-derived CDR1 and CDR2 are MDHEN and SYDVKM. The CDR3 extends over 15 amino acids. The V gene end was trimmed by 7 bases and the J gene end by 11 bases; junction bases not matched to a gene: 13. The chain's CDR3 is CASTTSGRLYNEQYF. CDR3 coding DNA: TGTGCCAGCACGACTAGCGGGAGGCTTTACAATGAGCAGTACTTC. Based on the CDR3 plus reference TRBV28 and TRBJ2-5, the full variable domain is DVKVTQSSRYLVKRTGEKVFLECVQDMDHENMFWYRQDPGLGLRLIYFSYDVKMKEKGDIPEGYSVSREKKERFSLILESASTNQTSMYLCASTTSGRLYNEQYFGPGTRLLVL.

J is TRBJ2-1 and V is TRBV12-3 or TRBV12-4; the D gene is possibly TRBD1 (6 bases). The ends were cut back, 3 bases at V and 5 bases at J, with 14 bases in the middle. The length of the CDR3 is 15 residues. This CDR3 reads CASSFQGRRNNEQFF. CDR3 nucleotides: TGTGCCAGCAGTTTTCAGGGGCGCAGAAACAATGAGCAGTTCTTC.

The DNA for the CDR3 is TGCGCCAGCAGCCCGAAAATTCTGAAGACTAGCGGGAGGTCCGTAAGCACAGATACGCAGTATTTT. Protein product: CASSPKILKTSGRSVSTDTQYF. The chain uses TRBV4-1 and TRBJ2-3; 13 nucleotides align to TRBD2. Per germline, CDR1 MGHRA and CDR2 YSYEKL. V lost 4 bases to trimming and J lost 0 bases; unmatched junction nucleotides: 19. The CDR3 length is 22 residues.

CDR3 coding DNA: TGTGCCAGCAGCCAACCCGGGACAGGTGATTGGGATACGCAGTATTTT. This translates into CASSQPGTGDWDTQYF. V gene TRBV4-2 combines with J gene TRBJ2-3, with TRBD1 identical over 8 bases. The CDR3 contains 16 residues. The V gene end was trimmed by 2 bases and the J gene end by 6 bases; junction bases not matched to a gene: 10. CDR1 is LGHNA, CDR2 YNFKEQ, per germline.

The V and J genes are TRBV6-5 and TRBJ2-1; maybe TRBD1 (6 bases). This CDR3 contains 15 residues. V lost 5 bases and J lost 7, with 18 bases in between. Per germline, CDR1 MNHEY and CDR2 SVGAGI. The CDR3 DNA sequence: TGTGCCAGCAGTCCAGGGCCAGGGGTGTTTAATGAGCAGTTCTTC. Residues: CASSPGPGVFNEQFF.

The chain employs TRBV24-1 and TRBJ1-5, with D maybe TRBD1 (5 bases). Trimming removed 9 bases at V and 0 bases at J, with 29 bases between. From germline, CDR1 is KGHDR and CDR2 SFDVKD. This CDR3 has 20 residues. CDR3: CATPLLTHDRRQNSNQPQHF. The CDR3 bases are TGTGCCACCCCCCTATTGACTCACGACAGAAGACAGAATAGCAATCAGCCCCAGCATTTT.

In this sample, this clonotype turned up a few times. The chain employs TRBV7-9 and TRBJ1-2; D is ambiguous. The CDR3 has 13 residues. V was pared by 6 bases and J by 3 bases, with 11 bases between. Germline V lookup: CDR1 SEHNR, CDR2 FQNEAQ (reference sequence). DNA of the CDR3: TGTGCCAGCAGTGAGCTACAGCACTATGGCTACACCTTC. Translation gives CASSELQHYGYTF.

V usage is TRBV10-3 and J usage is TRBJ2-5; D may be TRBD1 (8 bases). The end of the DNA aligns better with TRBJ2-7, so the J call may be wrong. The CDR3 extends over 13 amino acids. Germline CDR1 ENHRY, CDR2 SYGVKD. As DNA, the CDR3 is TGTGCCATCAATCAGGACAGGGAGGGCGAGCAGTACTTC. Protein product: CAINQDREGEQYF.

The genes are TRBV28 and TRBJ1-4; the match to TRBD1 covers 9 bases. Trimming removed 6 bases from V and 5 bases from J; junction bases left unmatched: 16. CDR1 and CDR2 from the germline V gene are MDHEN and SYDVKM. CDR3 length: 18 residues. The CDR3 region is CASSRTVPGQGGNEKLFF. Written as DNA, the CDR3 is TGTGCCAGCAGCCGAACAGTCCCGGGACAGGGAGGGAATGAAAAACTGTTTTTT.